The clone carrying this T cell receptor beta chain showed up just a few times. No antigen is known for it. Only in-frame clones appear in the TCRdb table, and some are missing; sequencing was by immunoSEQ multiplex PCR. Among about 6,500 clones, 73% were seen once, and the ten largest hold approximately 9.4%. The data derive from a study of immune evolution from preneoplasia to lung adenocarcinoma. Study summary: HLA loss of heterozygosity: 7% AIS, approximately 15% MIA, 30% to 35% ADC, none AAH.

Whole-study results and caveats: Later-stage lesions appeared to have more T cells, more diversity, less clonality. Highest clonality occurred in KRAS-mutant, not EGFR-mutant or double wild-type, nodules. Normal lung had the highest top T cell clone frequencies.

This TCR derives from a donor at least 70 years old with lung adenocarcinoma. The sample comprised FFPE lung adenocarcinoma in situ tissue.

The CDR3 DNA follows: TGTGCCCGTGCCTTCGAGGGCCACTATGGCTACACCTTC. This translates into CARAFEGHYGYTF. V usage is TRBV2 and J usage is TRBJ1-2; no definite D call. The CDR3 is 13 amino acids. Germline V CDR1 and CDR2: SNHLY, FYNNEI. V lost 11 bases, J lost 3 bases, and 16 bases lay in between.